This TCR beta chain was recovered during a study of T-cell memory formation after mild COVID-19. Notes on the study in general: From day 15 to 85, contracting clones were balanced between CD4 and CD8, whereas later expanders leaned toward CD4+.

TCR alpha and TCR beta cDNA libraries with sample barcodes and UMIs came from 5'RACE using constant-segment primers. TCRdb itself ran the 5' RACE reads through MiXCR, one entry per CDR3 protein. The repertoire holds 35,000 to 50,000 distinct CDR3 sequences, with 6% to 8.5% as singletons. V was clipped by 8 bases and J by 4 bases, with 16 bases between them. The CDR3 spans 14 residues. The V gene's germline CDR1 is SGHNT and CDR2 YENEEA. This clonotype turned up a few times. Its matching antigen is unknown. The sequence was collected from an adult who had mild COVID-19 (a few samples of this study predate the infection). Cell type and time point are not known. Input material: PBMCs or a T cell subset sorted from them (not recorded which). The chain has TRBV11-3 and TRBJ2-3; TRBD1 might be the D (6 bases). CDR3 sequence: CASGLGQTSDTQYF. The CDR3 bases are TGTGCCAGCGGATTAGGACAGACTTCAGATACGCAGTATTTT.